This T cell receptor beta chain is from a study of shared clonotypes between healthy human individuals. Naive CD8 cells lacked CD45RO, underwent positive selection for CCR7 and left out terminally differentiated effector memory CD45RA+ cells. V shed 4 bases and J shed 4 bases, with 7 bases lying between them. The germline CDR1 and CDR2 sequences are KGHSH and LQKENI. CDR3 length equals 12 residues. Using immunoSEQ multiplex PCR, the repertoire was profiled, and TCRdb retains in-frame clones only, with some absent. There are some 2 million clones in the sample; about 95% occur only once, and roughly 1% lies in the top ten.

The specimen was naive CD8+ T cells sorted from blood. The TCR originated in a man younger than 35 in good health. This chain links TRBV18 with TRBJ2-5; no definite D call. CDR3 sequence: CASSREGETQYF. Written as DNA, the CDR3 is TGTGCCAGCTCACGAGAAGGAGAGACCCAGTACTTC.